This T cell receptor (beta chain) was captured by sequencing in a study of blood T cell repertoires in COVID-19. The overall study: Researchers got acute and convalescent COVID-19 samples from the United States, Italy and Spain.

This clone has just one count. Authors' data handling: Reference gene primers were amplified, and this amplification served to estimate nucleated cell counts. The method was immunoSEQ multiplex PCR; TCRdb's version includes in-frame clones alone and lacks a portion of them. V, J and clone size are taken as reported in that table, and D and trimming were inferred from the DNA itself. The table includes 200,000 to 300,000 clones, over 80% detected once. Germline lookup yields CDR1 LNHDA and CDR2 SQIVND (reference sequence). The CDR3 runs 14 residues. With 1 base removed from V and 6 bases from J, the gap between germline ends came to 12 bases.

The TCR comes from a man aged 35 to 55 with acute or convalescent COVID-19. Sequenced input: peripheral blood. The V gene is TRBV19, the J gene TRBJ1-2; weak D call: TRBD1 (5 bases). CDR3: CASSIGQGYDGYTF. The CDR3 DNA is TGTGCCAGTAGTATAGGTCAGGGCTATGATGGCTACACCTTC.